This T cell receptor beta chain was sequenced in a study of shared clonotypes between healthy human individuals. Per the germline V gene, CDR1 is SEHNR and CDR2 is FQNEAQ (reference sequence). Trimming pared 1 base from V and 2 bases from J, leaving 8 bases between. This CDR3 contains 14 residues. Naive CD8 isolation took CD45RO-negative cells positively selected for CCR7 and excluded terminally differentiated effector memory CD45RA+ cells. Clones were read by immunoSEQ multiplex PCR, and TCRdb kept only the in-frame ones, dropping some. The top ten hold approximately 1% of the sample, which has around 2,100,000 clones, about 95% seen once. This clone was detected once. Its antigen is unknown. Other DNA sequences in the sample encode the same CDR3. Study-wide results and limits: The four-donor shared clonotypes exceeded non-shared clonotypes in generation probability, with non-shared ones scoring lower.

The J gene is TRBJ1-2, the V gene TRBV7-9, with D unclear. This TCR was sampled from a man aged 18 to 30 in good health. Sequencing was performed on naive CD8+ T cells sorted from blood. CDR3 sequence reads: CASSLVSENYGYTF. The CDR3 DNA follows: TGTGCCAGCAGCTTAGTCTCAGAAAACTATGGCTACACCTTC. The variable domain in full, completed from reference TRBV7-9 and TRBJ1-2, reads DTGVSQNPRHKITKRGQNVTFRCDPISEHNRLYWYRQTLGQGPEFLTYFQNEAQLEKSRLLSDRFSAERPKGSFSTLEIQRTEQGDSAMYLCASSLVSENYGYTFGSGTRLTVV.